The clone carrying this T cell receptor (beta chain) has a single count. As yet, its antigen is unknown. J lost 6 bases, V lost 5 bases, and 6 bases had no gene match. CDR1 and CDR2 (germline): LNHDA, SQIVND (reference sequence). This CDR3 contains 16 residues. The data are from a study of cytomegalovirus exposure and HLA in healthy donors. Study results and caveats: Investigators reported 150 to 200 TCR beta chains as tied to cytomegalovirus.

Researchers ran the PCR with 60 Vbeta and 13 Jbeta primers. The assay was immunoSEQ multiplex PCR, and TCRdb's table has in-frame clones only and misses some. The data hold 150,000 to 200,000 clones, with around 81% observed a single time. Material for sequencing was PBMCs. V usage is TRBV19 and J usage is TRBJ2-1; 14 positions match TRBD2. The sequence came from a young man in good health and CMV-seronegative. CDR3 nucleotide sequence: TGTGCCAGTAGTGCCCGACTAGCGGGAGGGCGCAATGAGCAGTTCTTC. The encoded protein is CASSARLAGGRNEQFF.